These 6 T cell receptor beta chains came from one sample sequenced in a study of CD8+ T cells in alopecia areata. RNA was isolated and reverse transcribed to cDNA, the sequencing template. The method was immunoSEQ multiplex PCR; TCRdb's version includes in-frame clones alone and lacks a portion of them. The table has approximately 130,000 clones, approximately 47% seen once. Sequencing input: NKG2D-low CD8+ T cells sorted from blood. The receptors come from a human donor with alopecia areata.

The rearrangement uses TRBV30 and TRBJ2-1, with D unresolved. Trimming took 0 bases from V and 10 from J, leaving 13 bases between them. The germline gives CDR1 GTSNPN, CDR2 SVGIG (reference sequence). The CDR3 covers 13 residues. CDR3 nucleotides: TGTGCCTGGAGTGTACATGGGTCGCGGGAGCAGTTCTTC. It yields the protein CAWSVHGSREQFF.

This clone was seen only once. The V gene is TRBV6-9, the J gene TRBJ2-7; TRBD1 aligns across 9 bases. This CDR3 region has 16 residues. The germline CDR1 and CDR2 sequences are MNHGY and SVAAGI. J lost 6 bases, V lost 3 bases, and 12 bases had no gene match. The CDR3 DNA sequence: TGTGCCAGCAGTTACCGAAGGGACAGGGATCGTTCCGAGCAGTACTTC. Amino acids: CASSYRRDRDRSEQYF.

The chain couples TRBV29-1 to TRBJ2-3, with TRBD1 identical over 7 bases. The CDR3 has 15 residues. Germline CDR1 and CDR2: SQVTM and ANQGSEA. CDR3 sequence: CTPSRGNGRADTQYF. CDR3 sequence (DNA): TGCACCCCCTCCAGGGGGAACGGTCGAGCAGATACGCAGTATTTT.

This clone was counted only a few times. V and J are TRBV29-1 and TRBJ2-1; the D gene is possibly TRBD1 (6 bases). CDR1 is SQVTM and CDR2 is ANQGSEA in the germline V gene. The CDR3 has 15 amino acids. The V gene lost 4 bases and the J gene lost 2 bases, with 15 bases spanning the gap. In DNA form, the CDR3 reads TGCAGCGTTGGCTCCGGGACAAGCCCCTACAATGAGCAGTTCTTC. It is translated as CSVGSGTSPYNEQFF.

The table lists this clone with a few counts. V and J are TRBV4-3 and TRBJ2-2, with a weak D call TRBD1 (6 bases). V dropped 0 bases and J dropped 7 bases, with 18 bases sitting between them. The germline V gene has CDR1 LGHNA and CDR2 YSLEER. This CDR3 has 17 residues. Written as DNA, the CDR3 is TGCGCCAGCAGCCAAGATCTTGGGCAGGGGAGTTTCGGGGAGCTGTTTTTT. It is translated as CASSQDLGQGSFGELFF.

The rearrangement links TRBV29-1 to TRBJ2-1; TRBD2 is a possible D gene (6 bases). The CDR3 has 13 residues. V lost 0 bases, J lost 9 bases, and 12 bases lay in between. The germline V gene has CDR1 SQVTM and CDR2 ANQGSEA. The CDR3 DNA reads as TGCAGCGTTGAAGAGGTTCACGGGAGTGAGCAGTTCTTC. Its protein is CSVEEVHGSEQFF.